This TCR beta chain comes out of a study of T cell repertoires in cytomegalovirus infection. About the research overall: Both recently identified HLA-C-restricted and well-studied HLA-B-restricted CMV epitopes were used in the study. CMV infection together with matching HLA type was indicated by public TCR beta signatures. General observations from the study: Ex vivo, HLA-C-restricted CMV-specific TCR beta clonotypes prevailed over the rest of the response.

TCRdb re-analysed the reads in MiXCR, keeping a single row per CDR3 protein. The sample lists roughly 920,000 distinct CDR3 sequences, roughly 30% occurring once. V was clipped by 6 bases and J by 8 bases; unmatched bases: 7. CDR1 MNHGY and CDR2 SAAAGT come from the germline V gene. CDR3 length: 15 residues. For this clonotype: Its antigen is unidentified.

This sequence originates from a human donor in good health (CMV status not recorded). Some clones in this sample may be carry-over from other donors' samples. The chain uses TRBV6-8 and TRBJ1-6; 10 bases line up with TRBD1. The source was cultured CD8+ T cells from PBMCs, collected from culture after CMV antigen stimulation. The DNA of the CDR3 is TGTGCCAGCAGCGGGGGACAGGGGCTATATTCACCCCTCCACTTT. Translating gives CASSGGQGLYSPLHF.